This T cell receptor (beta chain) was observed in a study of blood T cell repertoires in COVID-19. The wider study: Samples taken during acute and convalescent COVID-19 were collected in the United States, Italy and Spain. The cDNA or gDNA used as material had been derived from T cells, B-cell-depleted T cells, or PBMCs.

Per the authors' pipeline: Amplification from reference gene primers served as the basis for estimated nucleated cell counts. The method was immunoSEQ multiplex PCR; TCRdb's version includes in-frame clones alone and lacks a portion of them. V, J and clone size reflect that table, while D and trimming were determined from the DNA. The sample holds approximately 240,000 clones; 84% are singletons and the top ten take roughly 4%. The clonotype originates from a man aged 45 to 65 with acute or convalescent COVID-19. The sample consisted of peripheral blood.

The CDR3 reads CASLDEGMSYNEQFF. The CDR3 DNA reads TGTGCCAGCTTAGACGAGGGCATGTCCTACAATGAGCAGTTCTTC. The chain couples TRBV18 to TRBJ2-1; D may be TRBD2 (5 bases). V dropped 7 bases and J dropped 1 base, with 14 bases sitting between them. This CDR3 is 15 amino acids long. Germline lookup yields CDR1 KGHSH and CDR2 LQKENI.